Listed here are 22 T cell receptor beta chains from one sample, sequenced in a study of cytomegalovirus exposure and HLA in healthy donors. With 60 Vbeta and 13 Jbeta primers, the PCR was carried out. Sequenced by immunoSEQ multiplex PCR; TCRdb stores in-frame clones only, minus some. The table has over 200,000 clones, around 89% seen once; the top ten hold more than 0.8%. Sequenced material: PBMCs. These receptors were obtained from a woman younger than 30 in good health and CMV-seronegative.

The CDR3 DNA is TGCAGCGGGATGGGACAGGGGAACTATGGCTACACCTTC. The encoded protein is CSGMGQGNYGYTF. The chain joins TRBV29-1 to TRBJ1-2; the match to TRBD1 covers 10 bases. The J segment lost 2 bases and the V segment lost 7 bases, leaving 4 bases of the junction unmatched. This CDR3 contains 13 residues. Germline V gene sequence: CDR1 SQVTM, CDR2 ANQGSEA. The full variable domain, in which reference TRBV29-1 and TRBJ1-2 provide the parts outside the CDR3, is SAVISQKPSRDICQRGTSLTIQCQVDSQVTMMFWYRQQPGQSLTLIATANQGSEATYESGFVIDKFPISRPNLTFSTLTVSNMSPEDSSIYLCSGMGQGNYGYTFGSGTRLTVV.

The rearrangement links TRBV6-5 to TRBJ1-2, with D possibly TRBD1 on 5 matching bases. V shed 0 bases and J shed 4 bases, with 12 bases lying between them. CDR3 length equals 15 residues. The germline gives CDR1 MNHEY, CDR2 SVGAGI. The CDR3 loop reads CASSYSRGMPYGYTF. The CDR3 DNA follows: TGTGCCAGCAGTTACTCTCGGGGGATGCCCTATGGCTACACCTTC.

J is TRBJ2-1 and V is TRBV18; 14 positions match TRBD2. This CDR3 is built from 18 residues. V was clipped by 6 bases and J by 6 bases; unmatched bases: 13. CDR1 KGHSH and CDR2 LQKENI come from the germline V gene. This chain's CDR3 is CASSAGLAGVKGPNEQFF. As DNA, the CDR3 is TGTGCCAGCTCGGCGGGACTAGCGGGAGTAAAGGGACCCAATGAGCAGTTCTTC.

CDR3 protein: CASSPQRAGGSTEAFF. For the CDR3, the DNA is TGTGCCAGCTCACCACAAAGGGCAGGAGGTAGCACTGAAGCTTTCTTT. The chain carries TRBV18 and TRBJ1-1; D unclear. This CDR3 contains 16 residues. V lost 1 base to trimming and J lost 4 bases, with 16 bases between them. The germline V gene has CDR1 KGHSH and CDR2 LQKENI.

The rearrangement uses TRBV11-3 and TRBJ2-7, with 9 bases lining up with TRBD1. J lost 2 bases, V lost 4 bases, and 3 bases had no gene match. Germline assignment: CDR1 SGHNT and CDR2 YENEEA. CDR3 length: 14 amino acids. The CDR3 coding sequence is TGTGCCAGCAGCTCCAGACAGGGGGCCTACGAGCAGTACTTC. This encodes CASSSRQGAYEQYF.

The chain carries TRBV2 and TRBJ1-5; 7 bases align to TRBD1. The germline gives CDR1 SNHLY, CDR2 FYNNEI. Unmatched junction bases numbered 8, after V lost 7 bases and J lost 5 bases. The CDR3 spans 14 residues. CDR3 sequence: CASKAAGGDQPQHF. In nucleotides, the CDR3 is TGTGCCAGCAAGGCAGCAGGGGGAGATCAGCCCCAGCATTTT.

This chain links TRBV6-5 with TRBJ1-2; a possible D gene is TRBD1 (5 bases). The V end was cut by 2 bases, the J end by 6 bases, with 7 bases between. This CDR3 has 12 residues. The germline V gene encodes CDR1 MNHEY and CDR2 SVGAGI. The CDR3 is CASSYRGNGYTF. CDR3 nucleotides: TGTGCCAGCAGTTACAGGGGTAATGGCTACACCTTC.

V usage is TRBV10-3 and J usage is TRBJ2-7; D is possibly TRBD2 (5 bases). V was pared by 3 bases and J by 5 bases, with 11 bases between. The CDR3 runs to 13 residues. The V gene's germline CDR1 is ENHRY and CDR2 SYGVKD. The CDR3 is CAISDPRGHEQYF. The CDR3 nucleotides read TGTGCCATCAGTGACCCTCGGGGTCACGAGCAGTACTTC.

This clone is a singleton in its sample. This chain links TRBV7-8 with TRBJ2-1; 8 positions agree with TRBD1. CDR3 length equals 15 residues. J gave up 5 bases and V 5 bases, and 8 bases lay outside the gene matches. Germline V CDR1 and CDR2: SGHVS, FQNEAQ. The CDR3 sequence is CASSPRTGLDNEQFF. CDR3 nucleotide sequence: TGTGCCAGCAGCCCACGGACAGGGTTGGACAATGAGCAGTTCTTC.

This clone has just one count. This chain uses TRBV18 with TRBJ2-7; no reliable D call. V shed 3 bases and J shed 0 bases, with 12 bases lying between them. Germline V lookup: CDR1 KGHSH, CDR2 LQKENI. The CDR3 loop spans 15 amino acids. The CDR3 DNA reads TGTGCCAGCTCACCTTCTAGTGGAAGCTCCTACGAGCAGTACTTC. Protein product: CASSPSSGSSYEQYF.

This sequence joins TRBV27 and TRBJ1-2, with a tentative D call TRBD1 (5 bases). V dropped 3 bases and J dropped 0 bases, with 23 bases sitting between them. Germline loops: CDR1 MNHEY, CDR2 SMNVEV (reference sequence). This CDR3 has 19 amino acids. This CDR3 is CASSFSLPSPGQANYGYTF. The CDR3 DNA is TGTGCCAGCAGTTTTTCTTTACCCTCGCCAGGGCAAGCTAACTATGGCTACACCTTC.

The chain couples TRBV5-6 to TRBJ2-5; 9 nucleotides match TRBD1. The length of the CDR3 is 16 residues. The V gene's germline CDR1 is SGHDT and CDR2 YYEEEE. J gave up 5 bases and V 1 base, and 9 bases lay outside the gene matches. CDR3 in amino acids: CASSLPGQGERETQYF. CDR3 coding DNA: TGTGCCAGCAGCTTGCCGGGACAGGGAGAGCGGGAGACCCAGTACTTC.

CDR3 amino acids: CASSLRQGNNEQFF. CDR3 DNA sequence: TGCGCCAGCAGCCTGAGGCAGGGAAACAATGAGCAGTTCTTC. The chain uses TRBV4-1 and TRBJ2-1; a possible D gene is TRBD1 (5 bases). V was trimmed by 4 bases and J by 5 bases, leaving 12 bases between them. CDR1 is MGHRA and CDR2 is YSYEKL in the germline V gene. This CDR3 comprises 14 residues.

This clone was counted only a few times. The gene calls are TRBV7-9 and TRBJ1-5, with no clear D. The germline V and J ends were trimmed by 3 bases and 4 bases, with 10 bases remaining between them. Looked up from germline, CDR1 is SEHNR and CDR2 is FQNEAQ (reference sequence). This CDR3 spans 14 amino acids. CDR3 residues: CASSLQDPNQPQHF. The DNA of the CDR3 is TGTGCCAGCAGCTTGCAGGATCCAAATCAGCCCCAGCATTTT.

This clone showed up just a few times. The J gene is TRBJ1-3, the V gene TRBV6-5; TRBD1 matches at 7 bases. CDR1 MNHEY and CDR2 SVGAGI come from the germline V gene. The CDR3 loop spans 15 amino acids. Trimming at V came to 5 bases and at J to 0 bases, leaving 4 bases not matched to a gene. The CDR3 DNA sequence: TGTGCCAGCAGTCAGGACAGGAGCTCTGGAAACACCATATATTTT. Protein product: CASSQDRSSGNTIYF.

V usage is TRBV7-9 and J usage is TRBJ2-3, with no clear D. The germline V gene encodes CDR1 SEHNR and CDR2 FQNEAQ (reference sequence). Trimming removed 5 bases from V and 7 bases from J, with 7 bases in between. The CDR3 contains 11 residues. The CDR3 nucleotides are TGTGCCAGCAGCCCCGAGAATACGCAGTATTTT. Translating gives CASSPENTQYF.

This chain connects TRBV11-3 to TRBJ2-7; 10 nucleotides line up with TRBD1. The CDR3 loop spans 15 amino acids. V lost 1 base to trimming and J lost 3 bases; unmatched junction nucleotides: 3. The germline gives CDR1 SGHNT, CDR2 YENEEA. The CDR3 nucleotides are TGTGCCAGCAGCTTAGGTGGGACAGGGGACTACGAGCAGTACTTC. Translating gives CASSLGGTGDYEQYF.

This chain uses TRBV19 with TRBJ1-5; 9 bases map to TRBD1. The CDR3 is 16 amino acids. The V and J ends lost 6 bases and 4 bases, in that order; junction bases with no gene match: 10. Per the germline V gene, CDR1 is LNHDA and CDR2 is SQIVND (reference sequence). CDR3 sequence reads: CASSHLQGALNQPQHF. The CDR3 coding sequence is TGTGCCAGTAGCCATCTACAGGGGGCCCTTAATCAGCCCCAGCATTTT.

The chain combines TRBV27 with TRBJ2-7; TRBD2 matches 9 bases. Germline V gives CDR1 MNHEY, CDR2 SMNVEV (reference sequence). Trimming removed 5 bases from V and 2 bases from J; junction bases left unmatched: 13. The CDR3 spans 17 residues. CDR3 amino acids: CASSPRPHSGGTYEQYF. The CDR3 DNA reads as TGTGCCAGCAGTCCTCGCCCCCATAGCGGGGGTACCTACGAGCAGTACTTC.

This clone occurred once. The V and J genes are TRBV4-3 and TRBJ2-7, with 8 bases identical to TRBD1. Per the germline V gene, CDR1 is LGHNA and CDR2 is YSLEER. V was clipped by 4 bases and J by 3 bases; unmatched bases: 8. The CDR3 is made up of 15 amino acids. The CDR3 coding sequence is TGCGCCAGCAGCCTGGGCCAGGGGGCGAACTACGAGCAGTACTTC. Its protein product is CASSLGQGANYEQYF.

The chain is built from TRBV5-1 and TRBJ1-4, with D unresolved. The CDR3 is made up of 14 amino acids. V lost 4 bases to trimming and J lost 0 bases, with 7 bases between them. Germline V gives CDR1 SGHRS, CDR2 YFSETQ. The CDR3 loop is CASSLIATNEKLFF. The CDR3 DNA follows: TGCGCCAGCAGCCTAATAGCAACTAATGAAAAACTGTTTTTT.

As concerns this clone: The identical CDR3 is also encoded by other nucleotide sequences in the sample. The chain links TRBV9 to TRBJ2-2; TRBD2 matches at 7 bases. The CDR3 length is 15 residues. Germline V lookup: CDR1 SGDLS, CDR2 YYNGEE. The J segment lost 0 bases and the V segment lost 2 bases, leaving 1 base of the junction unmatched. The CDR3 reads CASSVGGTNTGELFF. CDR3 DNA: TGTGCCAGCAGCGTCGGGGGGACGAACACCGGGGAGCTGTTTTTT.